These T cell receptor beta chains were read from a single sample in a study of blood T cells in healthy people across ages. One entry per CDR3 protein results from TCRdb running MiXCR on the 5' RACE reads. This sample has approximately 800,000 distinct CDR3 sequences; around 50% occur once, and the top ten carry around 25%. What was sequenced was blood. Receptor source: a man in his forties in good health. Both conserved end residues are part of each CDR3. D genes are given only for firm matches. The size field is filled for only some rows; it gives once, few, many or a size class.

cdr3_nt: TGCAGTGCTAGATCGACAGCAAATGCCTACGAGCAGTACTTC
cdr3_aa: CSARSTANAYEQYF
v_call: TRBV20-1
clone_size: .
d_call: .
cdr3_length: 14
j_call: TRBJ2-7

cdr3_nt: TGTGCCAGCAGGCGGGACGGCGTTAATGAAAAACTGTTTTTT
cdr3_aa: CASRRDGVNEKLFF
v_call: TRBV5-6
clone_size: .
d_call: .
cdr3_length: 14
j_call: TRBJ1-4

cdr3_nt: TGTGCCAGCAGTTCACCTCGGGAGGGGCGGGAGACCCAGTACTTC
cdr3_aa: CASSSPREGRETQYF
v_call: TRBV7-2
clone_size: .
d_call: TRBD2
cdr3_length: 15
j_call: TRBJ2-5

cdr3_nt: TGCGCCAGCGTTCCGGGACAGGGAAACGGGGAGCTGTTTTTT
cdr3_aa: CASVPGQGNGELFF
v_call: TRBV5-1
clone_size: once
d_call: TRBD1
cdr3_length: 14
j_call: TRBJ2-2

cdr3_nt: TGTGCCAGCAGTCGAACTAACCCCGGGACAGGCTACAATGAGCAGTTCTTC
cdr3_aa: CASSRTNPGTGYNEQFF
v_call: TRBV7-2
clone_size: many
d_call: TRBD1
cdr3_length: 17
j_call: TRBJ2-1

cdr3_nt: TGTGCCAGCAGTTTTCAGGCTAGCACAGATACGCAGTATTTT
cdr3_aa: CASSFQASTDTQYF
v_call: TRBV12-3/TRBV12-4
clone_size: many
d_call: .
cdr3_length: 14
j_call: TRBJ2-3

cdr3_nt: TGTGCCAGCAGTTTAGTCCCGGGGGGCGTAGGAGAGACCCAGTACTTC
cdr3_aa: CASSLVPGGVGETQYF
v_call: TRBV28
clone_size: .
d_call: .
cdr3_length: 16
j_call: TRBJ2-5

cdr3_nt: TGTGCCAGCAGTTACTCGACCTCGGGACTCGTAAACAATGAGCAGTTCTTC
cdr3_aa: CASSYSTSGLVNNEQFF
v_call: TRBV6-2/TRBV6-3
clone_size: few
d_call: .
cdr3_length: 17
j_call: TRBJ2-1

cdr3_nt: TGCAGTGCTAGAGATACTCTTGGGGGGCATGAGCAGTTCTTC
cdr3_aa: CSARDTLGGHEQFF
v_call: TRBV20-1
clone_size: many
d_call: .
cdr3_length: 14
j_call: TRBJ2-1

cdr3_nt: TGTGCCAGCAGCTTTCGGACAGGAAGAAATAAAGAGACCCAGTACTTC
cdr3_aa: CASSFRTGRNKETQYF
v_call: TRBV14
clone_size: few
d_call: TRBD1
cdr3_length: 16
j_call: TRBJ2-5

cdr3_nt: TGCGCCAGCAGCTTGGATGAGGGTGTGAGTTCACCCCTCCACTTT
cdr3_aa: CASSLDEGVSSPLHF
v_call: TRBV5-1
clone_size: .
d_call: .
cdr3_length: 15
j_call: TRBJ1-6

cdr3_nt: TGTGCCAGCAGCGAAAACAGACCCCCCTACGAGCAGTACTTC
cdr3_aa: CASSENRPPYEQYF
v_call: TRBV14
clone_size: .
d_call: .
cdr3_length: 14
j_call: TRBJ2-7

cdr3_nt: TGTGCCAGCCGAGTCATCACTAGCACAGATACGCAGTATTTT
cdr3_aa: CASRVITSTDTQYF
v_call: TRBV6-1
clone_size: .
d_call: .
cdr3_length: 14
j_call: TRBJ2-3

cdr3_nt: TGTGCCATCAGTGAGTCGCAGGCGGGCCTCACAGATACGCAGTATTTT
cdr3_aa: CAISESQAGLTDTQYF
v_call: TRBV10-3
clone_size: .
d_call: .
cdr3_length: 16
j_call: TRBJ2-3

cdr3_nt: TGCAGCGTTGCGTCGGAAAATCAGCCCCAGCATTTT
cdr3_aa: CSVASENQPQHF
v_call: TRBV29-1
clone_size: few
d_call: .
cdr3_length: 12
j_call: TRBJ1-5

cdr3_nt: TGTGCCAGCAGTGAGGGTCCAGTCGGCGAGCAGTACTTC
cdr3_aa: CASSEGPVGEQYF
v_call: TRBV2
clone_size: .
d_call: .
cdr3_length: 13
j_call: TRBJ2-7

cdr3_nt: TGTGCCAGCAAGATGCGACAGGCTAATAACTATGGCTACACCTTC
cdr3_aa: CASKMRQANNYGYTF
v_call: TRBV27
clone_size: once
d_call: .
cdr3_length: 15
j_call: TRBJ1-2

cdr3_nt: TGTGCCACCAGCAGAGGTAAAATGGCTCTGTCCTACAATGAGCAGTACTTC
cdr3_aa: CATSRGKMALSYNEQYF
v_call: TRBV15
clone_size: .
d_call: .
cdr3_length: 17
j_call: TRBJ2-7

cdr3_nt: TGTGCCAGCAGTTTCTCTTCCGGACCCGGCTCCTACAATGAGCAGTACTTC
cdr3_aa: CASSFSSGPGSYNEQYF
v_call: TRBV28
clone_size: .
d_call: .
cdr3_length: 17
j_call: TRBJ2-7

cdr3_nt: TGTGCCATCAGTATCCGGGCTAGCGAAAATGAGCAGTACTTC
cdr3_aa: CAISIRASENEQYF
v_call: TRBV10-3
clone_size: .
d_call: .
cdr3_length: 14
j_call: TRBJ2-5

cdr3_nt: TGTGCCAGCAGTTTATTGGCAGGGGCTAACTATGGCTACACCTTC
cdr3_aa: CASSLLAGANYGYTF
v_call: TRBV12-3/TRBV12-4
clone_size: .
d_call: .
cdr3_length: 15
j_call: TRBJ1-2

cdr3_nt: TGCAGTGCTTACCGGGACAGGGGAAGCAATCAGCCCCAGCATTTT
cdr3_aa: CSAYRDRGSNQPQHF
v_call: TRBV20-1
clone_size: .
d_call: TRBD1
cdr3_length: 15
j_call: TRBJ1-5

cdr3_nt: TGTGCCAGCAAGATTAGCGGGGACTCCTACGAGCAGTACTTC
cdr3_aa: CASKISGDSYEQYF
v_call: TRBV6-5
clone_size: few
d_call: TRBD2
cdr3_length: 14
j_call: TRBJ2-7

cdr3_nt: TGTGCCAGCAGCGAGAACCGGGCTAGCGGGAGGGCCAGAGAGACCCAGTACTTC
cdr3_aa: CASSENRASGRARETQYF
v_call: TRBV2
clone_size: once
d_call: TRBD2
cdr3_length: 18
j_call: TRBJ2-5

cdr3_nt: TGTGCCAGCAGCTTAGTGGGGCGGGGGGCGGACTATGGCTACACCTTC
cdr3_aa: CASSLVGRGADYGYTF
v_call: TRBV13
clone_size: .
d_call: .
cdr3_length: 16
j_call: TRBJ1-2

cdr3_nt: TGTGCCAGCAGCCAATCGACAGGGGTCCGTCGCGAGCAGTACTTC
cdr3_aa: CASSQSTGVRREQYF
v_call: TRBV7-3
clone_size: few
d_call: TRBD1
cdr3_length: 15
j_call: TRBJ2-7

cdr3_nt: TGTGCCAGTAGGGGAGGGACGGCGAACACTGAAGCTTTCTTT
cdr3_aa: CASRGGTANTEAFF
v_call: TRBV19
clone_size: .
d_call: .
cdr3_length: 14
j_call: TRBJ1-1

cdr3_nt: TGTGCCAGCAGGACTACAGGTTTTGGGGCCAACGTCCTGACTTTC
cdr3_aa: CASRTTGFGANVLTF
v_call: TRBV6-5
clone_size: .
d_call: .
cdr3_length: 15
j_call: TRBJ2-6

cdr3_nt: TGTGCCAGCAGTGAGATCTTAGCCAAAAACATTCAGTACTTC
cdr3_aa: CASSEILAKNIQYF
v_call: TRBV6-6
clone_size: few
d_call: .
cdr3_length: 14
j_call: TRBJ2-4

cdr3_nt: TGTGCCACCAGCACCGGGACAGGGGCTGGGGCCAACGTCCTGACTTTC
cdr3_aa: CATSTGTGAGANVLTF
v_call: TRBV15
clone_size: .
d_call: TRBD1
cdr3_length: 16
j_call: TRBJ2-6

cdr3_nt: TGTGCCACCAGCAGAGAAGGGGGATCCTACGAGCAGTACTTC
cdr3_aa: CATSREGGSYEQYF
v_call: TRBV15
clone_size: .
d_call: .
cdr3_length: 14
j_call: TRBJ2-7

cdr3_nt: TGCGCCAGCAGGAATCGGGGGACAGGAACTAATGAAAAACTGTTTTTT
cdr3_aa: CASRNRGTGTNEKLFF
v_call: TRBV10-2
clone_size: few
d_call: TRBD1
cdr3_length: 16
j_call: TRBJ1-4

cdr3_nt: TGTGCCAGCAGCCCCCAGGACGGTTATTACTATGGCTACACCTTC
cdr3_aa: CASSPQDGYYYGYTF
v_call: TRBV12-3/TRBV12-4
clone_size: .
d_call: .
cdr3_length: 15
j_call: TRBJ1-2

cdr3_nt: TGTGCCAGCAGCGTAGAGGCAGGGCTGCGGATAAATGGCTACACCTTC
cdr3_aa: CASSVEAGLRINGYTF
v_call: TRBV9
clone_size: few
d_call: .
cdr3_length: 16
j_call: TRBJ1-2

cdr3_nt: TGTGCCAGCAGCCCCATGGGGGGGCTAAACGCTGAAGCTTTCTTT
cdr3_aa: CASSPMGGLNAEAFF
v_call: TRBV7-2
clone_size: .
d_call: .
cdr3_length: 15
j_call: TRBJ1-1

cdr3_nt: TGCGCCAGCAGCGCAATACCGGGACTAGCGGGAGGCAGCACAGATACGCAGTATTTT
cdr3_aa: CASSAIPGLAGGSTDTQYF
v_call: TRBV5-1
clone_size: once
d_call: TRBD2
cdr3_length: 19
j_call: TRBJ2-3

cdr3_nt: TGCGCCAGCAGCCAAGATTTGGTAAACTCACCCCTCCACTTT
cdr3_aa: CASSQDLVNSPLHF
v_call: TRBV4-3
clone_size: .
d_call: .
cdr3_length: 14
j_call: TRBJ1-6

cdr3_nt: TGTGCCAGCAGCGTCAGGACAGGGTACACCGGGGAGCTGTTTTTT
cdr3_aa: CASSVRTGYTGELFF
v_call: TRBV9
clone_size: .
d_call: TRBD1
cdr3_length: 15
j_call: TRBJ2-2

cdr3_nt: TGTGCCAGCAGTTTTTTCCCTGGCCGGAGGGGGTCCCAAGAGACCCAGTACTTC
cdr3_aa: CASSFFPGRRGSQETQYF
v_call: TRBV12-3/TRBV12-4
clone_size: few
d_call: .
cdr3_length: 18
j_call: TRBJ2-5

cdr3_nt: TGTGCCAGCAGCGGACACGGACAGGGGAACACCGGGGAGCTGTTTTTT
cdr3_aa: CASSGHGQGNTGELFF
v_call: TRBV28
clone_size: .
d_call: TRBD1
cdr3_length: 16
j_call: TRBJ2-2

cdr3_nt: TGTGCCACCAGCAGAGAGGGGCAGGGGGAGCAGACCCAGTACTTC
cdr3_aa: CATSREGQGEQTQYF
v_call: TRBV15
clone_size: .
d_call: TRBD1
cdr3_length: 15
j_call: TRBJ2-5

cdr3_nt: TGTGCCAGCAGACGTGCCAATGAGCAGTTCTTC
cdr3_aa: CASRRANEQFF
v_call: TRBV2
clone_size: .
d_call: .
cdr3_length: 11
j_call: TRBJ2-1

cdr3_nt: TGCGCCAGCAGCCAGCCGGGACAGGGTTACTATGGCTACACCTTC
cdr3_aa: CASSQPGQGYYGYTF
v_call: TRBV5-1
clone_size: .
d_call: TRBD1
cdr3_length: 15
j_call: TRBJ1-2

cdr3_nt: TGCAGCGCCTCCGCAGGTGCCCTCTACGAGCAGTACTTC
cdr3_aa: CSASAGALYEQYF
v_call: TRBV29-1
clone_size: .
d_call: .
cdr3_length: 13
j_call: TRBJ2-7

cdr3_nt: TGCAGTGCTAAGCCGACCTTGGAAGAGACCCAGTACTTC
cdr3_aa: CSAKPTLEETQYF
v_call: TRBV20-1
clone_size: few
d_call: .
cdr3_length: 13
j_call: TRBJ2-5

cdr3_nt: TGTGCCAGCCGGCCCGGGCCGATGAACACTGAAGCTTTCTTT
cdr3_aa: CASRPGPMNTEAFF
v_call: TRBV2
clone_size: few
d_call: .
cdr3_length: 14
j_call: TRBJ1-1

cdr3_nt: TGTGCCAGCAGTTCAGGGCGATACAATGAGCAGTACTTC
cdr3_aa: CASSSGRYNEQYF
v_call: TRBV12-3/TRBV12-4
clone_size: few
d_call: .
cdr3_length: 13
j_call: TRBJ2-7

cdr3_nt: TGTGCCAGCAGCGCCAGACTAGCGGGCCCCTCCGAGCAGTACTTC
cdr3_aa: CASSARLAGPSEQYF
v_call: TRBV7-9
clone_size: .
d_call: TRBD2
cdr3_length: 15
j_call: TRBJ2-7

cdr3_nt: TGTGCCTCCATCGGGGAGAATGAGCAGTTCTTC
cdr3_aa: CASIGENEQFF
v_call: TRBV30
clone_size: .
d_call: .
cdr3_length: 11
j_call: TRBJ2-1

cdr3_nt: TGTGCCAGCAGCGCAGGGGGATTAGAAGAGACCCAGTACTTC
cdr3_aa: CASSAGGLEETQYF
v_call: TRBV9
clone_size: few
d_call: TRBD1
cdr3_length: 14
j_call: TRBJ2-5

cdr3_nt: TGTGCCAGCAGCCCCCCGGCAGCAGAGACCCAGTACTTC
cdr3_aa: CASSPPAAETQYF
v_call: TRBV6-5
clone_size: .
d_call: .
cdr3_length: 13
j_call: TRBJ2-5

cdr3_nt: TGTGCCAGTACGGACGGAGGAGAGGCCCAGTACTTC
cdr3_aa: CASTDGGEAQYF
v_call: TRBV19
clone_size: .
d_call: .
cdr3_length: 12
j_call: TRBJ2-5

cdr3_nt: TGTGCCAGCAGTGAGGGCACCTTGGTTGGCACTGAAGCTTTCTTT
cdr3_aa: CASSEGTLVGTEAFF
v_call: TRBV2
clone_size: .
d_call: .
cdr3_length: 15
j_call: TRBJ1-1

cdr3_nt: TGTGCCAGCCCCGACAGGTACGGCTCTGGGGCCAACGTCCTGACTTTC
cdr3_aa: CASPDRYGSGANVLTF
v_call: TRBV18
clone_size: few
d_call: .
cdr3_length: 16
j_call: TRBJ2-6